Below are 17 T cell receptor beta chains sequenced from a single sample in a study of technical replicates of blood from a handful of donors. TCRdb's table, derived via immunoSEQ multiplex PCR, lists solely in-frame clones and lacks some. The table has tens of thousands of clones, roughly 92% seen once. Sequenced material: T cells isolated from PBMCs. These receptors originate from a human donor in good health.

The rearrangement joins TRBV19 to TRBJ1-2; TRBD1 is a possible D gene (6 bases). The germline V and J ends were trimmed by 8 bases and 8 bases, with 15 bases remaining between them. CDR3 size: 12 residues. CDR1 is LNHDA, CDR2 SQIVND, per germline (reference sequence). The CDR3 sequence is CASGDLGGGYTF. For the CDR3, the DNA is TGTGCCAGTGGGGACCTTGGGGGCGGCTACACCTTC.

The chain recombines TRBV2 with TRBJ2-1; weak D call: TRBD2 (5 bases). Trimming shortened V by 2 bases and J by 9 bases, and 8 bases separated the two germline ends. Germline CDR1 reads SNHLY; CDR2 reads FYNNEI. The CDR3 length is 12 residues. CDR3 amino acids: CASSELGSEQFF. In DNA, the CDR3 is TGTGCCAGCAGTGAATTGGGGAGTGAGCAGTTCTTC. The variable domain in full, completed from reference TRBV2 and TRBJ2-1, reads EPEVTQTPSHQVTQMGQEVILRCVPISNHLYFYWYRQILGQKVEFLVSFYNNEISEKSEIFDDQFSVERPDGSNFTLKIRSTKLEDSAMYFCASSELGSEQFFGPGTRLTVL.

This sequence joins TRBV27 and TRBJ2-7, with 9 bases identical to TRBD1. J gave up 4 bases and V 5 bases, and 6 bases lay outside the gene matches. CDR3 size: 14 residues. Germline CDR1 reads MNHEY; CDR2 reads SMNVEV (reference sequence). CDR3 in amino acids: CASSPDRGRYEQYF. CDR3 nucleotide sequence: TGTGCCAGCAGTCCGGACAGGGGACGGTACGAGCAGTACTTC.

The chain carries TRBV4-2 and TRBJ2-2; D is unresolved. Germline CDR1 is LGHNA and CDR2 is YNFKEQ. The CDR3 length is 13 residues. V was clipped by 6 bases and J by 7 bases, with 12 bases between them. This CDR3 is CASRLTEGGELFF. The CDR3 DNA sequence: TGTGCCAGCAGACTAACTGAAGGCGGGGAGCTGTTTTTT.

The rearrangement joins TRBV6-5 to TRBJ2-5, with D perhaps TRBD2 (6 bases). Trimming cost V 4 bases and J 5 bases, with 11 bases left between them. The V gene's germline CDR1 is MNHEY and CDR2 SVGAGI. The CDR3 contains 13 residues. Written as DNA, the CDR3 is TGTGCCAGCAGTTTGGGGCGGGATGAGACCCAGTACTTC. Its translation: CASSLGRDETQYF.

This chain joins TRBV4-2 and TRBJ2-1, with 7 bases that match TRBD2. V lost 6 bases, J lost 5 bases, and 19 bases stayed unmatched. The CDR3 consists of 18 residues. Germline values: CDR1 LGHNA, CDR2 YNFKEQ. CDR3 protein: CASRAQILAGRANNEQFF. The DNA of the CDR3 is TGTGCCAGCAGGGCCCAAATACTAGCAGGGAGGGCTAACAATGAGCAGTTCTTC.

V usage is TRBV19 and J usage is TRBJ1-5; D remains unclear. The ends were cut back, 4 bases at V and 3 bases at J, with 7 bases in the middle. The CDR3 consists of 13 residues. Per germline, CDR1 LNHDA and CDR2 SQIVND (reference sequence). CDR3 coding DNA: TGTGCCAGTAGTACCAGTAACAATCAGCCCCAGCATTTT. This sequence encodes CASSTSNNQPQHF.

This chain joins TRBV29-1 and TRBJ1-2, with TRBD1 as a possible D gene (6 bases). V gave up 4 bases and J gave up 0 bases, with 15 bases separating them. This CDR3 is 15 amino acids long. CDR1 is SQVTM and CDR2 is ANQGSEA in the germline V gene. The CDR3 bases are TGCAGCGTTGGGGGGGGACAACCTTCTAACTATGGCTACACCTTC. This encodes CSVGGGQPSNYGYTF.

The chain is built from TRBV30 and TRBJ2-7, with TRBD1 as a possible D gene (5 bases). Germline V CDR1 and CDR2: GTSNPN, SVGIG (reference sequence). The CDR3 runs to 13 residues. Trimming removed 2 bases from V and 0 bases from J, with 8 bases in between. The CDR3 bases are TGTGCCTGGAGTAGAGACAGCTCCTACGAGCAGTACTTC. Its protein is CAWSRDSSYEQYF.

This sequence joins TRBV9 and TRBJ2-7; 10 bases match TRBD2. The CDR3 is made up of 15 amino acids. V was pared by 2 bases and J by 3 bases, with 5 bases of the junction left unmatched. Germline lookup yields CDR1 SGDLS and CDR2 YYNGEE. In DNA, the CDR3 is TGTGCCAGCAGCGTTGCTAGCGGGAGACTCTACGAGCAGTACTTC. Its protein product is CASSVASGRLYEQYF.

The chain couples TRBV28 to TRBJ1-4; a weak D match, TRBD1 (5 bases). The CDR3 is 14 residues long. Per the germline V gene, CDR1 is MDHEN and CDR2 is SYDVKM. V dropped 8 bases and J dropped 4 bases, with 14 bases sitting between them. This CDR3 reads CASGPRGGNEKLFF. CDR3 nucleotide sequence: TGTGCCAGCGGTCCTCGGGGGGGTAATGAAAAACTGTTTTTT.

The chain couples TRBV5-4 to TRBJ1-5, with D unclear. In germline, CDR1 is SGHNT, CDR2 YYREEE (reference sequence). This CDR3 comprises 13 residues. The germline V and J ends were trimmed by 4 bases and 1 base, with 6 bases remaining between them. The CDR3 sequence: CASSSGSNQPQHF. CDR3 bases: TGTGCCAGCAGCAGCGGGAGCAATCAGCCCCAGCATTTT. Together with reference TRBV5-4 and TRBJ1-5, the CDR3 gives the full variable domain: ETGVTQSPTHLIKTRGQQVTLRCSSQSGHNTVSWYQQALGQGPQFIFQYYREEENGRGNFPPRFSGLQFPNYSSELNVNALELDDSALYLCASSSGSNQPQHFGDGTRLSIL.

This chain links TRBV29-1 with TRBJ2-3; TRBD1 aligns across 9 bases. The J segment lost 4 bases and the V segment lost 7 bases, leaving 6 bases of the junction unmatched. Germline V lookup: CDR1 SQVTM, CDR2 ANQGSEA. This CDR3 is 13 amino acids long. CDR3 sequence (DNA): TGCAGCGAGAGGGACAGGGTTCCAGATACGCAGTATTTT. Its protein is CSERDRVPDTQYF.

This sequence joins TRBV7-2 and TRBJ1-2; 7 bases are a match to TRBD1. V lost 2 bases, J lost 6 bases, and 9 bases stayed unmatched. Germline V gives CDR1 SGHTA, CDR2 FQGNSA. CDR3 length equals 15 residues. In DNA, the CDR3 is TGTGCCAGCAGCTTATCCCGGGACAGCACGAATGGCTACACCTTC. Its translation is CASSLSRDSTNGYTF.

The chain couples TRBV7-8 to TRBJ2-7; TRBD2 agrees at 9 bases. V was pared by 1 base and J by 6 bases, with 19 bases of the junction left unmatched. This CDR3 has 19 amino acids. The germline CDR1 and CDR2 sequences are SGHVS and FQNEAQ. The CDR3 protein is CASSLGVAGGPLSTGEQYF. CDR3 DNA: TGTGCCAGCAGCTTAGGGGTGGCGGGAGGGCCGCTCTCGACCGGCGAGCAGTACTTC.

The chain is built from TRBV5-1 and TRBJ1-4; D is ambiguous. Germline V CDR1 and CDR2: SGHRS, YFSETQ. Trimming left V 0 bases short and J 8 bases short, with 17 bases between. The CDR3 totals 16 residues. The CDR3 bases are TGCGCCAGCAGCTTGGCCTTCCAGAGGAAGGCCGAAAAACTGTTTTTT. Residues: CASSLAFQRKAEKLFF.

The rearrangement joins TRBV6-6 to TRBJ1-2; tentative D call: TRBD1 (5 bases). The CDR3 is 13 residues long. Looked up from germline, CDR1 is MNHNY and CDR2 is SVGAGI (reference sequence). V shed 5 bases and J shed 7 bases, with 14 bases lying between them. CDR3 residues: CASSHGGDLGYTF. The CDR3 DNA follows: TGTGCCAGCAGTCACGGAGGGGACCTTGGCTACACCTTC.